These 30 T cell receptor beta chains share one sample of origin, sequenced in a study of blood T cell repertoires in COVID-19. Sequencing used immunoSEQ multiplex PCR; TCRdb keeps in-frame clones, though not all of them. The data contain 110,000 or so clones, 85% to 90% of them singletons. The sample consisted of peripheral blood. All receptors come from a man aged 65-85 years with active or convalescent COVID-19.

The genes are TRBV7-2 and TRBJ2-5; D possibly corresponds to TRBD2 (6 bases). Germline V gene lookup returns CDR1 SGHTA and CDR2 FQGNSA. This CDR3 region has 15 residues. V shed 5 bases and J shed 2 bases, with 15 bases lying between them. The CDR3 loop reads CASSPRLVLQETQYF. The CDR3 bases are TGTGCCAGCAGCCCCAGACTAGTCCTACAAGAGACCCAGTACTTC.

The J gene is TRBJ2-2, the V gene TRBV9; D gene unclear. Germline-derived CDR1 and CDR2 are SGDLS and YYNGEE. V lost 2 bases, J lost 3 bases, and 17 bases lay in between. The length of the CDR3 is 17 residues. The CDR3 loop is CASSVRTVRRDTGELFF. CDR3 coding DNA: TGTGCCAGCAGCGTCCGAACAGTTAGGCGCGACACCGGGGAGCTGTTTTTT. The full variable domain, rest sourced from reference TRBV9 and TRBJ2-2, is DSGVTQTPKHLITATGQRVTLRCSPRSGDLSVYWYQQSLDQGLQFLIQYYNGEERAKGNILERFSAQQFPDLHSELNLSSLELGDSALYFCASSVRTVRRDTGELFFGEGSRLTVL.

The CDR3 DNA reads as TGTGCCAGCAGACGACAGGGGGTGGACTATGGCTACACCTTC. Translated, it gives CASRRQGVDYGYTF. This chain connects TRBV6-5 to TRBJ1-2, with 9 positions matching TRBD1. Germline lookup yields CDR1 MNHEY and CDR2 SVGAGI. With V trimmed by 6 bases and J by 3 bases, 5 bases remained unmatched. This CDR3 spans 14 amino acids.

This clone has a handful of counts. The rearrangement joins TRBV7-3 to TRBJ1-2; 8 bases align to TRBD1. The length of the CDR3 is 14 residues. Per the germline V gene, CDR1 is SGHTA and CDR2 is FQGTGA. J lost 6 bases, V lost 4 bases, and 7 bases had no gene match. Here the CDR3 DNA reads TGTGCCAGCAGCTCCGGACAGGGAAGTAATGGCTACACCTTC. This gives the protein CASSSGQGSNGYTF.

This chain uses TRBV6-5 with TRBJ1-4; no firm D call. V lost 6 bases to trimming and J lost 2 bases, with 10 bases between them. The V gene's germline CDR1 is MNHEY and CDR2 SVGAGI. CDR3 length: 14 residues. CDR3 sequence reads: CASSPTRTNEKLFF. CDR3 sequence (DNA): TGTGCCAGCAGCCCGACAAGGACTAATGAAAAACTGTTTTTT.

The CDR3 DNA reads TGCGCCAGCAGCCCGCGGGACAGGGGGGCTGAGCAGTTCTTC. Protein product: CASSPRDRGAEQFF. The V call is TRBV5-1, the J call TRBJ2-1, with TRBD1 matching over 11 bases. V was pared by 4 bases and J by 9 bases, with 6 bases of the junction left unmatched. The V gene's germline CDR1 is SGHRS and CDR2 YFSETQ. The CDR3 loop spans 14 amino acids.

The chain couples TRBV7-2 to TRBJ1-1; 9 bases fit TRBD1. CDR1 and CDR2 from the germline V gene are SGHTA and FQGNSA. Unmatched junction bases numbered 4, after V lost 1 base and J lost 7 bases. CDR3 length equals 14 residues. The CDR3 here is CASSLVGQGIEAFF. The DNA of the CDR3 is TGTGCCAGCAGCTTAGTGGGACAGGGTATTGAAGCTTTCTTT.

This chain uses TRBV5-4 with TRBJ2-2; 7 bases line up with TRBD2. The CDR3 covers 16 residues. Losses at the gene ends were 5 bases for V and 0 bases for J; bases not matched to a gene: 7. Germline V gene data show CDR1 as SGHNT and CDR2 as YYREEE (reference sequence). The CDR3 is CASRIHSGTNTGELFF. The CDR3 DNA reads TGTGCCAGCAGGATACACAGCGGGACGAACACCGGGGAGCTGTTTTTT.

This chain connects TRBV6-5 to TRBJ2-1; D is uncertain. Germline V gene sequence: CDR1 MNHEY, CDR2 SVGAGI. The CDR3 runs 12 residues. Trimming took off 4 bases at V and 2 bases at J, with 3 bases between the two ends. CDR3 coding DNA: TGTGCCAGCAGTTCAACCTACAATGAGCAGTTCTTC. It is translated as CASSSTYNEQFF.

V usage is TRBV7-2 and J usage is TRBJ2-5, with D tentatively TRBD2 (5 bases). Germline lookup yields CDR1 SGHTA and CDR2 FQGNSA. The length of the CDR3 is 16 residues. V lost 1 base and J lost 1, with 13 bases in between. For the CDR3, the DNA is TGTGCCAGCAGCTTAGATGTCCAGCGGAGCCAAGAGACCCAGTACTTC. It translates to CASSLDVQRSQETQYF.

The table lists this clone with a few counts. This rearrangement joins TRBV5-1 to TRBJ1-1, with D perhaps TRBD1 (5 bases). CDR3 size: 14 residues. The V end was cut by 4 bases, the J end by 2 bases, with 12 bases between. In germline, CDR1 is SGHRS, CDR2 YFSETQ. As DNA, the CDR3 is TGCGCCAGCAGCGGCGGGGGGATAAACACTGAAGCTTTCTTT. Translated: CASSGGGINTEAFF. The whole variable domain, remainder taken from reference TRBV5-1 and TRBJ1-1, is KAGVTQTPRYLIKTRGQQVTLSCSPISGHRSVSWYQQTPGQGLQFLFEYFSETQRNKGNFPGRFSGRQFSNSRSEMNVSTLELGDSALYLCASSGGGINTEAFFGQGTRLTVV.

The chain carries TRBV5-1 and TRBJ1-3; D is ambiguous. This CDR3 is built from 15 residues. In germline, CDR1 is SGHRS, CDR2 YFSETQ. V was pared by 2 bases and J by 0 bases, with 9 bases between. CDR3 residues: CASSFTASSGNTIYF. The CDR3, as DNA: TGCGCCAGCAGCTTCACGGCTAGCTCTGGAAACACCATATATTTT.

The rearrangement links TRBV27 to TRBJ2-1, with 8 positions matching TRBD1. Germline V gives CDR1 MNHEY, CDR2 SMNVEV (reference sequence). The CDR3 is 15 amino acids. V gave up 1 base and J gave up 7 bases; unmatched junction bases: 6. The CDR3 loop is CASSLFQGAVNEQFF. In DNA form, the CDR3 reads TGTGCCAGCAGTTTATTTCAGGGGGCGGTTAATGAGCAGTTCTTC.

This CDR3 is CASSDGGNGYTF. The CDR3 region has the DNA TGTGCCAGCAGTGACGGGGGGAATGGCTACACCTTC. The V call is TRBV12-3 or TRBV12-4, the J call TRBJ1-2, with D perhaps matching TRBD1 (5 bases). Trimming left V 5 bases short and J 6 bases short, with 10 bases between. The CDR3 has 12 amino acids.

This clone was observed a single time. The chain recombines TRBV15 with TRBJ2-1, with D perhaps TRBD2 (6 bases). The CDR3 is made up of 15 amino acids. In germline, CDR1 is LNHNV, CDR2 YYDKDF (reference sequence). V was trimmed by 4 bases and J by 6 bases, leaving 16 bases between them. The chain's CDR3 is CATSTQRVVSNEQFF. In DNA form, the CDR3 reads TGTGCCACCAGCACCCAGCGGGTCGTGAGCAATGAGCAGTTCTTC.

The chain combines TRBV19 with TRBJ2-1; 11 bases align to TRBD2. This CDR3 region has 15 residues. From germline, CDR1 is LNHDA and CDR2 SQIVND (reference sequence). The V segment lost 4 bases and the J segment 5 bases; nucleotides outside the gene matches: 4. The CDR3, as DNA: TGTGCCAGTAGTACCATAGCGGGAGGGAACAATGAGCAGTTCTTC. Its translation is CASSTIAGGNNEQFF.

V gene TRBV28 combines with J gene TRBJ2-1; 7 bases are a match to TRBD2. Losses at the gene ends were 4 bases for V and 0 bases for J; bases not matched to a gene: 9. The CDR3 extends over 17 amino acids. Germline loops: CDR1 MDHEN, CDR2 SYDVKM. CDR3 protein: CASSSPLAVSSYNEQFF. CDR3 sequence (DNA): TGTGCCAGCAGTTCCCCCCTAGCGGTAAGCTCCTACAATGAGCAGTTCTTC.

The chain recombines TRBV7-9 with TRBJ2-7, with D uncertain. This CDR3 region has 13 residues. CDR1 is SEHNR and CDR2 is FQNEAQ in the germline V gene (reference sequence). V was trimmed by 2 bases and J by 1 base, leaving 6 bases between them. CDR3 in amino acids: CASSLRVSYEQYF. CDR3 coding DNA: TGTGCCAGCAGCTTAAGAGTGTCCTACGAGCAGTACTTC. Full variable domain (remainder filled in from reference TRBV7-9 and TRBJ2-7): DTGVSQNPRHKITKRGQNVTFRCDPISEHNRLYWYRQTLGQGPEFLTYFQNEAQLEKSRLLSDRFSAERPKGSFSTLEIQRTEQGDSAMYLCASSLRVSYEQYFGPGTRLTVT.

The sample holds one count of this clone. The chain uses TRBV28 and TRBJ2-2; D call uncertain. This CDR3 is 17 amino acids long. Germline assignment: CDR1 MDHEN and CDR2 SYDVKM. Trimming shortened V by 6 bases and J by 1 base, and 18 bases separated the two germline ends. CDR3: CASSTPPYPGNTGELFF. CDR3 coding DNA: TGTGCCAGCAGCACCCCACCGTATCCCGGGAACACCGGGGAGCTGTTTTTT.

V gene TRBV3-1 (or the pseudogene TRBV3-2) combines with J gene TRBJ2-4; 7 nucleotides match TRBD2. Germline CDR1 LGHDT, CDR2 YNNKEL (reference sequence). The CDR3 consists of 14 residues. The junction had 1 base not matched to a gene; V was cut back by 2 bases and J by 3 bases. CDR3 coding DNA: TGTGCCAGCAGCCAATCGGGAGGCAAAAACATTCAGTACTTC. Translating it yields CASSQSGGKNIQYF.

V gene TRBV28 combines with J gene TRBJ1-5; TRBD1 agrees at 8 bases. The germline CDR1 and CDR2 sequences are MDHEN and SYDVKM. The CDR3 has 14 amino acids. Losses at the gene ends were 5 bases for V and 4 bases for J; bases not matched to a gene: 4. CDR3: CASSPGQENQPQHF. In DNA form, the CDR3 reads TGTGCCAGCAGTCCGGGACAGGAGAATCAGCCCCAGCATTTT.

The chain combines TRBV30 with TRBJ2-5, with a possible D match to TRBD1 (5 bases). V lost 3 bases to trimming and J lost 5 bases, with 16 bases between them. Germline values: CDR1 GTSNPN, CDR2 SVGIG (reference sequence). This CDR3 region has 14 residues. The CDR3 loop is CAWRGPRAVETQYF. The CDR3 coding sequence is TGTGCCTGGAGAGGGCCCAGGGCGGTTGAGACCCAGTACTTC.

The gene calls are TRBV18 and TRBJ2-7; tentatively, D is TRBD1 (6 bases). CDR1 and CDR2 (germline): KGHSH, LQKENI. The CDR3 is made up of 14 amino acids. V dropped 7 bases and J dropped 2 bases, with 15 bases sitting between them. Written as DNA, the CDR3 is TGTGCCAGCTTTAGCGCGCAGGGGCCCTACGAGCAGTACTTC. Translation: CASFSAQGPYEQYF.

The genes are TRBV2 and TRBJ2-3; 7 bases map to TRBD2. The junction had 14 bases not matched to a gene; V was cut back by 3 bases and J by 8 bases. The germline V gene encodes CDR1 SNHLY and CDR2 FYNNEI. This CDR3 region has 16 residues. Here the CDR3 reads CASSERSGKGSGTQYF. Written as DNA, the CDR3 is TGTGCCAGCAGTGAGAGGAGCGGGAAAGGCAGCGGTACGCAGTATTTT.

J is TRBJ1-2 and V is TRBV6-6; D uncertain. The CDR3 length is 13 residues. Per germline, CDR1 MNHNY and CDR2 SVGAGI (reference sequence). Trimming removed 3 bases at V and 0 bases at J, with 5 bases between. The CDR3 nucleotides are TGTGCCAGCAGTTATACAACTAACTATGGCTACACCTTC. Its protein is CASSYTTNYGYTF.

V gene TRBV3-1 (or the pseudogene TRBV3-2) combines with J gene TRBJ2-1; D remains ambiguous. Germline V gene data show CDR1 as LGHDT and CDR2 as YNNKEL (reference sequence). V lost 4 bases, J lost 10 bases, and 8 bases lay in between. The CDR3 covers 11 residues. The CDR3 nucleotides read TGTGCCAGCAGCCGTGCTAAGGAGCAGTTCTTC. Translation: CASSRAKEQFF.

This rearrangement joins TRBV5-1 to TRBJ2-1; possibly TRBD2 for D (6 bases). V was trimmed by 0 bases and J by 7 bases, leaving 11 bases between them. Looked up from germline, CDR1 is SGHRS and CDR2 is YFSETQ. This CDR3 has 14 amino acids. The CDR3 here is CASSLELAVNEQFF. The CDR3 region has the DNA TGCGCCAGCAGCTTGGAACTAGCCGTGAATGAGCAGTTCTTC.

The V call is TRBV7-3, the J call TRBJ2-2; a possible D gene is TRBD2 (6 bases). The CDR3 has 15 residues. Germline CDR1 SGHTA, CDR2 FQGTGA. The germline V and J ends were trimmed by 5 bases and 6 bases, with 16 bases remaining between them. The CDR3 nucleotides are TGTGCCAGCAGCCCGTCGGGGGATTGGCCCGGGGAGCTGTTTTTT. This sequence encodes CASSPSGDWPGELFF.

The genes are TRBV11-3 and TRBJ2-1; 9 nucleotides align to TRBD2. The CDR3 spans 15 residues. The J segment lost 5 bases and the V segment lost 5 bases, leaving 7 bases of the junction unmatched. CDR1 and CDR2 (germline): SGHNT, YENEEA. Here the CDR3 DNA reads TGTGCCAGCAGCCCTCTAGCGGGACTGGACAATGAGCAGTTCTTC. It yields the protein CASSPLAGLDNEQFF.

The rearrangement joins TRBV6-1 to TRBJ1-2, with a possible D match to TRBD1 (6 bases). The CDR3 extends over 14 amino acids. V was trimmed by 1 base and J by 5 bases, leaving 11 bases between them. The germline V gene encodes CDR1 MNHNS and CDR2 SASEGT. The CDR3 sequence: CASSEDRATYGYTF. CDR3 DNA: TGTGCCAGCAGTGAAGACAGGGCTACGTATGGCTACACCTTC.